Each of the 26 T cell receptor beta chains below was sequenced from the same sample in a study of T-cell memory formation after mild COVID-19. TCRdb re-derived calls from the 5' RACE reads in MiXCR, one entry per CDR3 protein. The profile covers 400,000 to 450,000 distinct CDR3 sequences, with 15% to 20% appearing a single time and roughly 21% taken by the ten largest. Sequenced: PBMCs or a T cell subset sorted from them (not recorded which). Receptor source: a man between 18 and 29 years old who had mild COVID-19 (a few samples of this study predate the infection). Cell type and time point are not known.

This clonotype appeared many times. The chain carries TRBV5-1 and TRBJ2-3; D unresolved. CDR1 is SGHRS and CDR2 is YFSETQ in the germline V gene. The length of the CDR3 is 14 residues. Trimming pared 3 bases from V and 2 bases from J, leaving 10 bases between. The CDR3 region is CASSSQTLTDTQYF. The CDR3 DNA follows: TGCGCCAGCAGCTCCCAGACCCTCACAGATACGCAGTATTTT.

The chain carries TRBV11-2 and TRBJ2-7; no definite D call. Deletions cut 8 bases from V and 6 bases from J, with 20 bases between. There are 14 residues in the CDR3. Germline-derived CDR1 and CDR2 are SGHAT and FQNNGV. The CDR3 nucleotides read TGTGCCAGCGGTTGGTCCCGGTGGGCTCTCGAGCAGTACTTC. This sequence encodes CASGWSRWALEQYF.

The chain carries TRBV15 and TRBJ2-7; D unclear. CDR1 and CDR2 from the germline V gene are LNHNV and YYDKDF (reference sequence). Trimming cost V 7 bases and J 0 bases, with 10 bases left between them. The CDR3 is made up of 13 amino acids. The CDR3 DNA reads TGTGCCACCATCGGAACAAGCTCCTACGAGCAGTACGTC. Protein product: CATIGTSSYEQYV.

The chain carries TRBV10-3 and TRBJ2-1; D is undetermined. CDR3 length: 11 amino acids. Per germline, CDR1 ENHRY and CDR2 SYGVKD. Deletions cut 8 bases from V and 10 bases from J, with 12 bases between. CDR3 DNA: TGTGCCATCCGTGGTCCAGCGGAGCAGTTCTTC. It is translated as CAIRGPAEQFF.

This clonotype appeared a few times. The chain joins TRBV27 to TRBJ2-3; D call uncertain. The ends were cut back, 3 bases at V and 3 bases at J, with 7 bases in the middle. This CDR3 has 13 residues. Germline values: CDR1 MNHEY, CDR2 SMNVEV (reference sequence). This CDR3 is CASSFSRTDTQYF. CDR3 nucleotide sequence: TGTGCCAGCAGTTTCTCTAGAACAGATACGCAGTATTTT.

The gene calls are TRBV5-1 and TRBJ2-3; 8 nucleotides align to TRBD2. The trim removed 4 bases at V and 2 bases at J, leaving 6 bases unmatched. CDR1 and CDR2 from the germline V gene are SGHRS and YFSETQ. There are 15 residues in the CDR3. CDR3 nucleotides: TGCGCCAGCAGCGCGGAGCGGGGGCACACAGATACGCAGTATTTT. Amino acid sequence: CASSAERGHTDTQYF.

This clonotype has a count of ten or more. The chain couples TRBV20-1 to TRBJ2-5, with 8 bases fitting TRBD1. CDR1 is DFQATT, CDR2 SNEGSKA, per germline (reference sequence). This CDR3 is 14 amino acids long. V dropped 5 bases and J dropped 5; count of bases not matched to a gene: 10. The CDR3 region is CSAPRRTGTETQYF. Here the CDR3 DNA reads TGCAGTGCTCCGAGAAGGACAGGGACGGAGACCCAGTACTTC.

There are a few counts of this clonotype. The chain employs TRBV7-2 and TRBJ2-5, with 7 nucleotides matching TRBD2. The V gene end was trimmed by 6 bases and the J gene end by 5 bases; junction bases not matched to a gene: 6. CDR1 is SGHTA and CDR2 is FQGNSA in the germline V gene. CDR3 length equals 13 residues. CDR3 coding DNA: TGTGCCAGCAGATGGTTGGGAGGGGAGACCCAGTACTTC. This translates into CASRWLGGETQYF.

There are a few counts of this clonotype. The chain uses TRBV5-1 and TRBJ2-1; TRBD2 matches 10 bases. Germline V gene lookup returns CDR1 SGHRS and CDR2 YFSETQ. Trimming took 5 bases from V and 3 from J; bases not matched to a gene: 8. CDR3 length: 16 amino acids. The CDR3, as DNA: TGCGCCAGCAGTTGGCTAGCGGGGGAGAACTACAATGAGCAGTTCTTC. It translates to CASSWLAGENYNEQFF.

The CDR3 bases are TGTGCCAGCAGCTTAGGGGGCAGGCTCCTGGGGAATGAGCAGTTCTTC. The encoded protein is CASSLGGRLLGNEQFF. The gene calls are TRBV13 and TRBJ2-1; unclear D gene. Germline V gives CDR1 PRHDT, CDR2 FYEKMQ (reference sequence). Trimming left V 0 bases short and J 7 bases short, with 16 bases between. The CDR3 is made up of 16 amino acids.

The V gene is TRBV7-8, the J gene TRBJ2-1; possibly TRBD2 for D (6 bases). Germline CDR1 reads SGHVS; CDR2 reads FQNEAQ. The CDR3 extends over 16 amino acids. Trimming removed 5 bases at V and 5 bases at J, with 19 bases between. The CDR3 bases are TGTGCCAGCAGCCCGAGCGGGCTGAGGGGCAACAATGAGCAGTTCTTC. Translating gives CASSPSGLRGNNEQFF.

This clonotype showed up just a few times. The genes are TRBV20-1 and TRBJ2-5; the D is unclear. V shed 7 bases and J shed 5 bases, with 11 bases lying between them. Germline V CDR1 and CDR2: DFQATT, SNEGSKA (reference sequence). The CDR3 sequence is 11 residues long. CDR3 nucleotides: TGCAGTGTACTTCCATCGGAGACCCAGTACTTC. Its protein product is CSVLPSETQYF.

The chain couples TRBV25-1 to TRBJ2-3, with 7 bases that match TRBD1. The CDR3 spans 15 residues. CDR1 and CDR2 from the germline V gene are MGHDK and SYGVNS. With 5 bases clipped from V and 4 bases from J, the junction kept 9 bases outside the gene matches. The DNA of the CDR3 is TGTGCCAGCAGTCCCCTAAGGACAGGCGCAGATACGCAGTATTTT. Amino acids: CASSPLRTGADTQYF. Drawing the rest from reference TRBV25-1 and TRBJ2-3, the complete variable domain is EADIYQTPRYLVIGTGKKITLECSQTMGHDKMYWYQQDPGMELHLIHYSYGVNSTEKGDLSSESTVSRIRTEHFPLTLESARPSHTSQYLCASSPLRTGADTQYFGPGTRLTVL.

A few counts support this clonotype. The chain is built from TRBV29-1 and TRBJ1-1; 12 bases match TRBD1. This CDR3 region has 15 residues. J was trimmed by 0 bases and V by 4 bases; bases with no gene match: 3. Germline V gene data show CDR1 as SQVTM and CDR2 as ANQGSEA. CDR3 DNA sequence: TGCAGCGTTGGGGGGGACAGGGGGCTGAACACTGAAGCTTTCTTT. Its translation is CSVGGDRGLNTEAFF.

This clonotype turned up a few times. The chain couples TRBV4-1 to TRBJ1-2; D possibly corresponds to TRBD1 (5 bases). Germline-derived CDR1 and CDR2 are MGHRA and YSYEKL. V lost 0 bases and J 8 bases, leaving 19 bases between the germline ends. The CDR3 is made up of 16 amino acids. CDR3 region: CASSQDAFFGGEGYTF. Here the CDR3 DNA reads TGCGCCAGCAGCCAAGATGCGTTTTTTGGGGGTGAAGGCTACACCTTC.

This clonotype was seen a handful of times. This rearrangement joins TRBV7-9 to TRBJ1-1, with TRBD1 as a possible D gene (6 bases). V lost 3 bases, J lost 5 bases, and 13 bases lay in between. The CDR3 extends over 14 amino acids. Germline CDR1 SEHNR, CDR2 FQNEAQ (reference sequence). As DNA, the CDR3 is TGTGCCAGCAGCTTTCTGGGGGCGCAGACTGAAGCTTTCTTT. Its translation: CASSFLGAQTEAFF.

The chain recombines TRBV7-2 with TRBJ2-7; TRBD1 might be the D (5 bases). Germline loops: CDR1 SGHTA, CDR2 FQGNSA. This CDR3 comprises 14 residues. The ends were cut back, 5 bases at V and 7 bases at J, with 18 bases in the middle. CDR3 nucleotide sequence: TGTGCCAGCAGCCGAACAGGATTCCTTAGGGAGCAGTACGTC. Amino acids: CASSRTGFLREQYV.

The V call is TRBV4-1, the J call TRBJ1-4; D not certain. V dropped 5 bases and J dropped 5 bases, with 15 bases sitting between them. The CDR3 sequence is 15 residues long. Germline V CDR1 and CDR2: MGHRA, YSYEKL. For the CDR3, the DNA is TGCGCCAGCAGCTATAACGACCGTGCCAATGAAAAACTGTTTTTT. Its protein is CASSYNDRANEKLFF.

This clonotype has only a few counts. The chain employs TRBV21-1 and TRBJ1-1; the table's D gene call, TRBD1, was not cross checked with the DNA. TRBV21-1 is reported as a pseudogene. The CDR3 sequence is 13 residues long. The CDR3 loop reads CASQGQPNTEAFF. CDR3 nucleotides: TGTGCCAGCCAGGGACAGCCGAACACTGAAGCTTTCTTT.

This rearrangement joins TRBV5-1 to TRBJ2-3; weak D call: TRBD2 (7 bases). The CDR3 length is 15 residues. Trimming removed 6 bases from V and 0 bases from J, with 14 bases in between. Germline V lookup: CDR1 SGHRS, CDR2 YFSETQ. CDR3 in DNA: TGCGCCAGCAACCCACGGGGGGCCAGCACAGATACGCAGTATTTT. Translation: CASNPRGASTDTQYF.

Here the CDR3 DNA reads TGTGCCAGCGGGGACAGGCCCGGGGTGGGTGGAGCAGATACGCAGTATTTT. This gives the protein CASGDRPGVGGADTQYF. This chain connects TRBV2 to TRBJ2-3; 8 positions agree with TRBD1. The J segment lost 4 bases and the V segment lost 8 bases, leaving 17 bases of the junction unmatched. The CDR3 totals 17 residues. Germline V gene lookup returns CDR1 SNHLY and CDR2 FYNNEI.

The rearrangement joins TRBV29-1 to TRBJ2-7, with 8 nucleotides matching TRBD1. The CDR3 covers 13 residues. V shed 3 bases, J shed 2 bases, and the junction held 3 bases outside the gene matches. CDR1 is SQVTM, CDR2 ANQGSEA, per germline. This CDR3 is CSVDQTGAYEQYV. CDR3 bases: TGCAGCGTTGACCAGACAGGGGCCTACGAGCAGTACGTC.

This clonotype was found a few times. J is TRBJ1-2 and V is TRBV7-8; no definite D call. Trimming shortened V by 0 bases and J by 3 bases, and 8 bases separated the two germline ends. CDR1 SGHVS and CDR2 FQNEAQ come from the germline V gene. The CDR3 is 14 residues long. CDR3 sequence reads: CASSLAGAHYGYTF. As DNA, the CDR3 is TGTGCCAGCAGCTTAGCTGGTGCCCACTATGGCTACACCTTC.

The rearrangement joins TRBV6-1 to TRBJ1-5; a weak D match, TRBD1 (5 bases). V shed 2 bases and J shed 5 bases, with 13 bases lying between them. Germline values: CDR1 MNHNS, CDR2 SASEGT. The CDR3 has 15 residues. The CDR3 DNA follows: TGTGCCAGCAGTGAACGCAGGGAGGGGCATCAGCCCCAGCATTTT. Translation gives CASSERREGHQPQHF.

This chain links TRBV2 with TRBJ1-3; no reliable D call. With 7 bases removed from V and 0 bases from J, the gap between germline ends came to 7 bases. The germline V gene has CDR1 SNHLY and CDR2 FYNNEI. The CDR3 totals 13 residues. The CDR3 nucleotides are TGTGCCAGCACAAGAGTCTCTGGAAACACCATATATTTT. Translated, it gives CASTRVSGNTIYF.

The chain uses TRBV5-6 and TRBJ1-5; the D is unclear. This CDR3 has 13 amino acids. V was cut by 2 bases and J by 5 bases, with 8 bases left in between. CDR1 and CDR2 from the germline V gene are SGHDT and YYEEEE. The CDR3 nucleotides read TGTGCCAGCAGCTTAAGGGAAGATCAGCCCCAGCATTTT. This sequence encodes CASSLREDQPQHF.